This entry concerns a single T cell receptor beta chain. Via MiXCR, TCRdb re-called the RT-PCR reads, giving one row per CDR3 protein. Among about 680,000 distinct CDR3 sequences listed, approximately 15% were seen once. The CDR3 contains 15 residues. The germline V gene has CDR1 LGHDT and CDR2 YNNKEL (reference sequence). The J segment lost 6 bases and the V segment lost 1 base, leaving 9 bases of the junction unmatched. The TCR originated in a female donor in good health, serving as a healthy control. V and J are TRBV3-1 and TRBJ2-7; 7 bases map to TRBD2. Sequenced material: memory CD4+ T cells from blood. The CDR3 here is CASSQGGGVTSEQYF. CDR3 coding DNA: TGTGCCAGCAGCCAAGGGGGGGGAGTGACTTCCGAGCAGTACTTC.